This T cell receptor beta chain was recovered during a study of T cell repertoires in cytomegalovirus infection. Notes on the study in general: CMV-specific TCR beta clonotypes restricted by HLA-C were the ones dominating the ex vivo response.

The germline CDR1 and CDR2 sequences are SGHTA and FQGNSA. CDR3 size: 14 residues. V was clipped by 5 bases and J by 2 bases, with 10 bases between them. In this sample, this clonotype turned up a few times. Its antigen is still unknown. TCRdb fed the reads into MiXCR, producing one record per CDR3 protein. The sample includes under 250,000 distinct CDR3 sequences, 9% to 15% of them seen just once. This chain links TRBV7-2 with TRBJ2-1, with D possibly being TRBD2 (5 bases). Sequencing input: PBMCs. This receptor was identified in a human donor in good health (CMV status not recorded). Some clones in this sample may be carry-over from other donors' samples. The CDR3 DNA is TGTGCCAGCAGCAAGGACTCCCCCTACAATGAGCAGTTCTTC. It specifies CASSKDSPYNEQFF.